The clone carrying this TCR beta chain was picked up many times. The antigen is unknown. This CDR3 spans 12 amino acids. With 6 bases removed from V and 6 bases from J, the gap between germline ends came to 6 bases. Using quantitative 5'-RACE with molecular barcodes, the authors made TCR beta libraries. Each CDR3 protein is one row after TCRdb ran MiXCR on the 5' RACE reads. The sample holds 200,000 to 300,000 distinct CDR3 sequences, over 9.5% seen once. The data originate from a study of CD8 T cells in ankylosing spondylitis. General study results and limits: Ankylosing spondylitis blood seemed to carry a telltale TCR beta motif made of under 10 highly homologous variants. Disease-associated clonotypes exhibited CD8+ identity and were relatively infrequent in peripheral blood. Reportedly, significant enrichment of disease-linked clones occurred in matched ankylosing spondylitis synovial fluid.

The chain combines TRBV12-3 or TRBV12-4 with TRBJ1-6; D remains unclear. The source material was blood, either unsorted or a sorted T cell fraction (not recorded which). The receptor comes from a male donor with ankylosing spondylitis or in good health (not recorded which). The CDR3 reads CASSLTNSPLHF. In DNA, the CDR3 is TGTGCCAGCAGCTTGACTAATTCACCCCTCCACTTT.